The clone carrying this T cell receptor (beta chain) was found a few times. The antigen remains unidentified. The data derive from a study of T-cell reconstitution after alpha-beta-depleted transplantation in children. Trimming pared 4 bases from V and 4 bases from J, leaving 8 bases between. The CDR3 totals 13 residues. Germline assignment: CDR1 LNHDA and CDR2 SQIVND (reference sequence). Study-level points and caveats: It was reported that alpha-beta T cells came from several hundred expanded graft clones (about two months after transplant). Surviving recipient cells, namely T cells and thymic progenitors, were the source of high day-60 TCRbeta diversity in some patients. Once a year had passed after transplant, T-cell counts and diversity came mostly from newly produced T cells.

Preparation of the TCRbeta library was carried out with unique molecular identifiers. TCRdb recomputed calls from the PCR reads with MiXCR, one row per CDR3 protein. Altogether about a million distinct CDR3 sequences are present, about 30% being singletons, with the ten largest covering under 30%. The chain links TRBV19 to TRBJ2-1; unclear D gene. Sequenced here: PBMCs, mostly from graft donor cells, sampled 360 days after TCRalphabeta/CD19-depleted stem cell transplant. This TCR came from a boy in the first two years of life who had a stem cell transplant for SCID, so the T cells may come from the graft donor. Here the CDR3 DNA reads TGTGCCAGTAGTAGATCGGTGTACAATGAGCAGTTCTTC. It translates to CASSRSVYNEQFF.